A single sample is the source of the 5 T cell receptor beta chains below, sequenced in a study of shared clonotypes between healthy human individuals. Assay used: immunoSEQ multiplex PCR; TCRdb lists only in-frame clones, some missing. The data contain about 2.5 million clones, 80% to 95% of them singletons. The sequencing sample was made of naive CD4+ T cells from PBMCs. The subset here: CD45RA+ positively selected. Source of these receptors: a man younger than 30 in good health. Some clones in this sample may be carry-over from other donors' samples.

The chain joins TRBV5-1 to TRBJ1-1; 7 bases align to TRBD1. CDR3 length equals 16 residues. J gave up 0 bases and V 0 bases, and 5 bases lay outside the gene matches. The germline CDR1 and CDR2 sequences are SGHRS and YFSETQ. The CDR3 bases are TGCGCCAGCAGCTTGGACAGGGGACATATGAACACTGAAGCTTTCTTT. This translates into CASSLDRGHMNTEAFF. Combining the CDR3 with reference TRBV5-1 and TRBJ1-1 gives the whole variable domain KAGVTQTPRYLIKTRGQQVTLSCSPISGHRSVSWYQQTPGQGLQFLFEYFSETQRNKGNFPGRFSGRQFSNSRSEMNVSTLELGDSALYLCASSLDRGHMNTEAFFGQGTRLTVV.

The chain joins TRBV7-3 to TRBJ2-2; 9 bases line up with TRBD2. Germline V gives CDR1 SGHTA, CDR2 FQGTGA. The CDR3 totals 14 residues. V lost 4 bases to trimming and J lost 6 bases; unmatched junction nucleotides: 3. CDR3 sequence (DNA): TGTGCCAGCAGCTCCGGGACTAGCTCCGGGGAGCTGTTTTTT. Its protein product is CASSSGTSSGELFF.

The CDR3 spells CASSLVGGRETQYF. CDR3 in DNA: TGCGCCAGCAGCTTGGTGGGAGGGAGGGAGACCCAGTACTTC. This chain links TRBV5-1 with TRBJ2-5; TRBD2 matches 7 bases. CDR1 is SGHRS, CDR2 YFSETQ, per germline. V lost 0 bases, J lost 5 bases, and 4 bases stayed unmatched. The CDR3 has 14 amino acids.

This rearrangement joins TRBV28 to TRBJ2-7; D perhaps matches TRBD2 (5 bases). V shed 7 bases and J shed 2 bases, with 12 bases lying between them. In germline, CDR1 is MDHEN, CDR2 SYDVKM. CDR3 length equals 13 residues. CDR3 nucleotides: TGTGCCAGCACCTACGGACTTACCTACGAGCAGTACTTC. Encoded protein: CASTYGLTYEQYF.

The CDR3 coding sequence is TGTGCCAGCAGCCCCGGGACAGGGGGAATCTACGAGCAGTACTTC. This sequence encodes CASSPGTGGIYEQYF. V gene TRBV6-5 combines with J gene TRBJ2-7; 11 bases match TRBD1. Looked up from germline, CDR1 is MNHEY and CDR2 is SVGAGI. CDR3 length: 15 amino acids. J was trimmed by 3 bases and V by 6 bases; bases with no gene match: 7.